This T cell receptor (beta chain) was observed in a study of identical twins (dated by TCRdb to about 2016). Background on the whole study: TCR alpha and beta repertoires from monozygotic twins, unrelated adults of various ages and cord blood were deep-sequenced to test whether fetal clonotypes persist. To rule out contamination, the twin experiments were replicated at different times with different library preparation protocols.

Library prep was done by 5' RACE. The sequencer was an Illumina HiSeq 2000. A universal primer binding site was added through template switching, and the final cDNA carried a unique molecular identifier so that TCR cDNA molecules could be counted accurately. First-strand cDNA for TCR alpha and beta chains was synthesized from specific primers in the conserved constant-segment region. To control for contamination, every cDNA library carried two barcodes: a SMART-Mk sample barcode plus Illumina barcodes. TruSeq adapter sequences along with Illumina sample barcodes were introduced in two successive PCR steps. Sequencing of the TCR alpha and beta cDNA libraries was done on the Illumina HiSeq platform using custom primers. As for the authors' bioinformatics: Unique molecular identifiers were extracted from raw reads with MiGEC, and CDR3 positions were determined with MiXCR. For each individual, recombination models were inferred using an EM algorithm with the repgenHMM and IGoR tools. The analysis of shared clonotypes was done with the tcR package in R, with sharing normalized by the product of cloneset sizes. To study raw recombination free of thymic and clonal selection effects, out-of-frame nonproductive sequences were analyzed. The public sequencing data were trimmed at Q25 with fastp and processed into clonotypes with MiXCR by TCRdb, which kept only in-frame beta chains. Entries that share a CDR3 protein sequence are merged under the most common genes and DNA. None of the V and J calls come from the authors' own analysis; TCRdb made them. Present in this sample are about 890,000 distinct CDR3 sequences, 9% to 15% of which were seen just once. Around 1.6% of the sample comes from the top ten.

Only healthy Caucasian donors were included. The twin cohort consisted of three pairs of female monozygotic twins, all aged about 18 to 29 years. The RNA used for TCR libraries was isolated from peripheral blood mononuclear cells. V sheds 7 bases and J sheds 5 bases, leaving 18 bases between their ends. From a lookup of the germline V gene, CDR1 and CDR2 are MNHEY and SVGEGT. The CDR3 starts with the cysteine, ends with the phenylalanine, and has 15 residues. The entry retains the CDR3 DNA only, 45 bases that are in frame from base 1. This clonotype was counted at least ten times. The clone's antigen remains unknown. No base-level quality is on record; no much larger clone is a single base apart. The research as a whole found: In monozygotic twins, out-of-frame TCR alpha sharing was systematically underestimated by recombination models, although the models agreed with sharing between unrelated individuals. In beta out-of-frame sequences, excess twin sharing was weaker, because having fewer shared sequences lowered the signal-to-noise ratio. Compared with coincidental sharing between unrelated individuals, an excess of low generation-probability sequences was observed among out-of-frame TCR alpha sequences shared between twins. Because the same donors could not be followed over many years, conclusions were based on cross-sectional statistical analysis. Fewer insertions were carried by abundant cord blood beta clonotypes, a similar but weaker trend appeared in young adult naive repertoires, and no such trend appeared in memory repertoires. Zero-insertion analyses could be partly confounded by invariant T cells such as MAIT and iNKT, although diverse VJ usage argued against such confounding for most clonotypes.

This sample also appeared in a second study, on yellow fever vaccine responses in identical twins. From the second report: According to the authors, in identical twins the way T cells responded to vaccination appeared partly convergent and partly personalized. In identical twins, the study followed T cell clones that responded to the vaccine with precision.

The sequence derives from a woman younger than 35 in good health. The specimen sequenced was PBMCs. The chain uses TRBV6-2 or TRBV6-3 and TRBJ2-1, with the D gene uncertain. The sequence in DNA is TGTGCCAGCATGCCCCATAGTTCTTTCAACAATGAGCAGTTCTTC. This codes for CASMPHSSFNNEQFF.